This entry lists 26 T cell receptor beta chains sequenced from one sample in a study of blood T cell repertoires in COVID-19. Measured with immunoSEQ multiplex PCR; TCRdb has only the in-frame clones, and not every one. The repertoire consists of approximately 300,000 clones, with 88% occurring once and the leading ten covering over 9%. The sequenced sample consisted of peripheral blood. The receptor source for this set is a woman under 40 with COVID-19, enrolled during active disease.

The rearrangement links TRBV30 to TRBJ1-3, with 7 bases matching TRBD1. Looked up from germline, CDR1 is GTSNPN and CDR2 is SVGIG (reference sequence). V lost 1 base, J lost 0 bases, and 3 bases stayed unmatched. There are 15 residues in the CDR3. CDR3 sequence: CAWSEGQFSGNTIYF. The CDR3, as DNA: TGTGCCTGGAGTGAGGGACAGTTCTCTGGAAACACCATATATTTT.

The gene calls are TRBV6-5 and TRBJ1-1, with unresolved D. This CDR3 region has 14 residues. Between the trimmed V and J ends, which lost 6 bases and 0 bases, there was a span of 11 bases. CDR1 is MNHEY, CDR2 SVGAGI, per germline. CDR3 residues: CASSRFPMNTEAFF. The CDR3 region has the DNA TGTGCCAGCAGCCGGTTTCCCATGAACACTGAAGCTTTCTTT.

This clone has a single count. The chain is built from TRBV4-1 and TRBJ2-4, with TRBD1 matching over 7 bases. This CDR3 spans 16 amino acids. V was clipped by 3 bases and J by 3 bases; unmatched bases: 8. Germline CDR1 reads MGHRA; CDR2 reads YSYEKL. CDR3 coding DNA: TGCGCCAGCAGCCAGTCCCCGGGACAGCACAAAAACATTCAGTACTTC. It is translated as CASSQSPGQHKNIQYF.

This clone was counted only a few times. This rearrangement joins TRBV6-5 to TRBJ1-6; D is unresolved. The germline CDR1 and CDR2 sequences are MNHEY and SVGAGI. The V end lost 2 bases, the J end lost 9 bases, and 5 bases lay between the germline ends. The CDR3 is made up of 12 amino acids. DNA of the CDR3: TGTGCCAGCAGTTACCCGGGTTCACCCCTCCACTTT. Protein sequence: CASSYPGSPLHF.

Details on this clone: Other DNA sequences within the sample encode an identical CDR3. The chain uses TRBV28 and TRBJ2-7; D is possibly TRBD1 (6 bases). V lost 3 bases, J lost 2 bases, and 8 bases lay in between. This CDR3 comprises 13 residues. Germline CDR1 is MDHEN and CDR2 is SYDVKM. The CDR3 sequence: CASSFTGTYEQYF. The CDR3 coding sequence is TGTGCCAGCAGTTTTACAGGGACCTACGAGCAGTACTTC.

V gene TRBV4-3 combines with J gene TRBJ2-3; D remains ambiguous. This CDR3 spans 14 amino acids. Between the trimmed V and J ends, which lost 0 bases and 4 bases, there was a span of 8 bases. Germline V CDR1 and CDR2: LGHNA, YSLEER. The CDR3 coding sequence is TGCGCCAGCAGCCAAGATCCCGGTGCAGATACGCAGTATTTT. Its protein is CASSQDPGADTQYF.

The rearrangement links TRBV2 to TRBJ1-5; possible D gene TRBD1, 5 bases. The CDR3 is made up of 13 amino acids. CDR1 and CDR2 (germline): SNHLY, FYNNEI. Trimming took off 9 bases at V and 6 bases at J, with 15 bases between the two ends. The CDR3 DNA follows: TGTGCCAGAGAGACAGTGCTTAGTCAGCCCCAGCATTTT. Translation: CARETVLSQPQHF.

The chain uses TRBV21-1 and TRBJ2-5; the table assigns TRBD2, which was not confirmed against the DNA. TRBV21-1 represents a pseudogene. The CDR3 covers 13 residues. CDR3 sequence reads: CASSGLAEETQYF. DNA for the CDR3: TGTGCCAGCAGTGGACTAGCGGAAGAGACCCAGTACTTC.

CDR3 protein: CASFRLAAYYEQYF. DNA for the CDR3: TGTGCCAGCTTTAGACTAGCGGCTTACTACGAGCAGTACTTC. The chain is built from TRBV27 and TRBJ2-7; TRBD2 matches at 9 bases. This CDR3 has 14 residues. CDR1 and CDR2 (germline): MNHEY, SMNVEV (reference sequence). With 8 bases clipped from V and 3 bases from J, the junction kept 8 bases outside the gene matches.

CDR3 DNA sequence: TGTGCCTGGAGGGGGGTAGCGGGAGGGTCCGGGTATAATGAGCAGTTCTTC. This codes for CAWRGVAGGSGYNEQFF. The J gene is TRBJ2-1, the V gene TRBV30; 11 bases line up with TRBD2. J gave up 7 bases and V 3 bases, and 14 bases lay outside the gene matches. This CDR3 contains 17 residues. From germline, CDR1 is GTSNPN and CDR2 SVGIG (reference sequence). The full variable domain, its missing parts supplied by reference TRBV30 and TRBJ2-1, is SQTIHQWPATLVQPVGSPLSLECTVEGTSNPNLYWYRQAAGRGLQLLFYSVGIGQISSEVPQNLSASRPQDRQFILSSKKLLLSDSGFYLCAWRGVAGGSGYNEQFFGPGTRLTVL.

The chain employs TRBV12-5 and TRBJ2-3; the match to TRBD2 covers 10 bases. Germline CDR1 LGHNT, CDR2 FRNRAP. CDR3 length equals 18 residues. Germline trimming cut 0 bases from V and 1 base from J; bases unmatched to any gene: 7. CDR3 nucleotides: TGTGCTAGTGGTTTGGTTGCCGACGGGACTAGCGGCACAGATACGCAGTATTTT. This gives the protein CASGLVADGTSGTDTQYF.

The V call is TRBV6-5, the J call TRBJ2-7; the D gene is possibly TRBD2 (5 bases). The germline V and J ends were trimmed by 2 bases and 3 bases, with 8 bases remaining between them. The V gene's germline CDR1 is MNHEY and CDR2 SVGAGI. The CDR3 consists of 13 residues. Here the CDR3 DNA reads TGTGCCAGCAGTTACCGGGAATTCTACGAGCAGTACTTC. Its translation: CASSYREFYEQYF.

The CDR3 bases are TGTGCCAGCAGCGCGGGACAGGGACAGTACAATGAGCAGTTCTTC. Translation: CASSAGQGQYNEQFF. The chain carries TRBV7-9 and TRBJ2-1; TRBD1 agrees at 9 bases. J lost 4 bases, V lost 5 bases, and 6 bases had no gene match. CDR3 length: 15 residues. The germline V gene has CDR1 SEHNR and CDR2 FQNEAQ (reference sequence).

The CDR3 DNA follows: TGTGCCAGTAGTGTTCTCCACCGGACTGAAGCTTTCTTT. This gives the protein CASSVLHRTEAFF. The chain uses TRBV19 and TRBJ1-1; no clear D gene. The CDR3 totals 13 residues. Looked up from germline, CDR1 is LNHDA and CDR2 is SQIVND (reference sequence). V lost 5 bases and J lost 5, with 12 bases in between. Supplemented by reference TRBV19 and TRBJ1-1, the full variable domain reads DGGITQSPKYLFRKEGQNVTLSCEQNLNHDAMYWYRQDPGQGLRLIYYSQIVNDFQKGDIAEGYSVSREKKESFPLTVTSAQKNPTAFYLCASSVLHRTEAFFGQGTRLTVV.

The CDR3 loop reads CASSTSGRAGYEQYF. The CDR3 DNA is TGTGCCAGCAGTACAAGCGGGAGGGCCGGCTACGAGCAGTACTTC. The chain combines TRBV9 with TRBJ2-7, with 10 bases fitting TRBD2. The CDR3 has 15 amino acids. Looked up from germline, CDR1 is SGDLS and CDR2 is YYNGEE. The junction had 8 bases not matched to a gene; V was cut back by 5 bases and J by 3 bases.

This chain connects TRBV19 to TRBJ1-1, with 7 bases fitting TRBD1. Trimming cost V 3 bases and J 10 bases; bases outside gene matches: 8. CDR3 size: 13 residues. Germline V gene sequence: CDR1 LNHDA, CDR2 SQIVND (reference sequence). The CDR3 DNA reads as TGTGCCAGTAGTATGGAGGCAGGGGGGAGAGCTTTCTTT. It translates to CASSMEAGGRAFF.

The rearrangement links TRBV9 to TRBJ1-6; TRBD1 matches at 7 bases. J was trimmed by 5 bases and V by 0 bases; bases with no gene match: 2. This CDR3 is built from 15 residues. Germline CDR1 is SGDLS and CDR2 is YYNGEE. The DNA for the CDR3 is TGTGCCAGCAGCGTAGATACAGGGGATAATTCACCCCTCCACTTT. Translation gives CASSVDTGDNSPLHF.

CDR3 bases: TGTGCCAGCAGTTCGGGACAGCGACTTAATTCACCCCTCCACTTT. This codes for CASSSGQRLNSPLHF. This rearrangement joins TRBV6-5 to TRBJ1-6, with TRBD1 identical over 7 bases. The CDR3 runs to 15 residues. The germline gives CDR1 MNHEY, CDR2 SVGAGI. The J segment lost 6 bases and the V segment lost 4 bases, leaving 6 bases of the junction unmatched.

The gene calls are TRBV6-2 or TRBV6-3 and TRBJ2-5; TRBD2 is a possible D gene (6 bases). Germline V gives CDR1 MNHEY, CDR2 SVGEGT. V was clipped by 7 bases and J by 5 bases, with 14 bases between them. This CDR3 spans 13 amino acids. The DNA of the CDR3 is TGTGCCAGCACCCCAGCGGGTTGGGAGACCCAGTACTTC. Its translation is CASTPAGWETQYF.

V gene TRBV3-1 (or the pseudogene TRBV3-2) combines with J gene TRBJ1-5; TRBD1 is a possible D gene (5 bases). Germline loops: CDR1 LGHDT, CDR2 YNNKEL (reference sequence). The CDR3 is 15 amino acids. V dropped 2 bases and J dropped 2 bases, with 10 bases sitting between them. CDR3 nucleotides: TGTGCCAGCAGCCAAAATGGCAGGGGCAATCAGCCCCAGCATTTT. The encoded protein is CASSQNGRGNQPQHF.

This chain links TRBV5-1 with TRBJ2-1; D is perhaps TRBD2 (6 bases). The V end was cut by 1 base, the J end by 1 base, with 12 bases between. Germline-derived CDR1 and CDR2 are SGHRS and YFSETQ. The length of the CDR3 is 16 residues. The CDR3 DNA reads as TGCGCCAGCAGCTTGTATAGGGGAGGATCCTACAATGAGCAGTTCTTC. Its translation is CASSLYRGGSYNEQFF.

J is TRBJ1-6 and V is TRBV6-4; D is perhaps TRBD1 (5 bases). Germline V gene lookup returns CDR1 MRHNA and CDR2 SNTAGT. Trimming took 4 bases from V and 5 from J, leaving 12 bases between them. CDR3 length equals 15 residues. DNA of the CDR3: TGTGCCAGCAGTGCAATAGACAGCAATAATTCACCCCTCCACTTT. It yields the protein CASSAIDSNNSPLHF.

V usage is TRBV9 and J usage is TRBJ1-1; the match to TRBD1 covers 7 bases. The CDR3 extends over 15 amino acids. The germline gives CDR1 SGDLS, CDR2 YYNGEE. J gave up 4 bases and V 2 bases, and 8 bases lay outside the gene matches. The CDR3 loop is CASSVGTAGSTEAFF. The CDR3 nucleotides read TGTGCCAGCAGCGTCGGGACAGCGGGTAGCACTGAAGCTTTCTTT.

The rearrangement links TRBV24-1 to TRBJ2-3; 7 positions agree with TRBD2. V was pared by 4 bases and J by 7 bases, with 4 bases of the junction left unmatched. CDR1 KGHDR and CDR2 SFDVKD come from the germline V gene. The CDR3 has 13 amino acids. The CDR3 nucleotides are TGTGCCACCAGTGAAACTAGCGTGAATACGCAGTATTTT. It is translated as CATSETSVNTQYF.

J is TRBJ1-1 and V is TRBV7-2, with 12 bases fitting TRBD1. The germline gives CDR1 SGHTA, CDR2 FQGNSA. This CDR3 has 15 amino acids. Unmatched junction bases numbered 6, after V lost 5 bases and J lost 5 bases. CDR3 amino acids: CASSPRDRGRTEAFF. DNA for the CDR3: TGTGCCAGCAGCCCCAGGGACAGGGGGCGAACTGAAGCTTTCTTT.

This clone was observed a few times. Other nucleotide sequences from this sample produce the same CDR3. The chain uses TRBV29-1 and TRBJ1-1; D is possibly TRBD1 (5 bases). Germline V gene data show CDR1 as SQVTM and CDR2 as ANQGSEA. The length of the CDR3 is 12 residues. V lost 3 bases to trimming and J lost 6 bases, with 11 bases between them. The CDR3 nucleotides are TGCAGCGTTGATGAAGGGGTGGCTGAAGCTTTCTTT. It encodes CSVDEGVAEAFF.